The 30 T cell receptor beta chains in this list originate from one sample, sequenced in a study of cytomegalovirus exposure and HLA in healthy donors (dated by TCRdb to about 2017). The method was the immunoSEQ multiplex PCR assay. For the multiplex PCR, a mixture combining 60 forward primers for TCR Vbeta segments and 13 reverse primers for TCR Jbeta segments was used. The immuneACCESS repertoire file appears here via TCRdb, limited to in-frame rearrangements. These files lack a portion of the clones; in checked studies, under half of the deficit traces to unresolved V genes, and the cause of the others is not known. The table for this sample lists about 120,000 clones; about 79% of them were counted only once. Roughly 3.5% of the sample comes from the top ten. The sample was PBMCs. The receptors originated from a woman aged 50 to 60 in good health and CMV-seronegative.

The chain employs TRBV11-3 and TRBJ2-3; 11 nucleotides match TRBD2. Germline-derived CDR1 and CDR2 are SGHNT and YENEEA. V was pared by 5 bases and J by 3 bases, with 10 bases of the junction left unmatched. The CDR3 is 17 amino acids. The CDR3 nucleotides read TGTGCCAGCAGCCCCGGGGTAGCGGGGGGGGGTACAGATACGCAGTATTTT. Translation: CASSPGVAGGGTDTQYF.

The sample holds a few counts of this clone. The chain recombines TRBV6-6 with TRBJ1-4; D gene ambiguous. CDR3 length: 15 residues. CDR1 MNHNY and CDR2 SVGAGI come from the germline V gene (reference sequence). The ends were cut back, 5 bases at V and 0 bases at J, with 10 bases in the middle. The CDR3 reads CASSPPGTTNEKLFF. CDR3 nucleotide sequence: TGTGCCAGCAGTCCTCCGGGAACAACTAATGAAAAACTGTTTTTT.

The rearrangement joins TRBV6-4 to TRBJ1-2; 8 bases align to TRBD1. The germline V gene encodes CDR1 MRHNA and CDR2 SNTAGT. This CDR3 is built from 14 residues. V lost 4 bases and J lost 8; bases outside the gene matches: 9. CDR3 sequence reads: CASSARTGRMGYTF. CDR3 coding DNA: TGTGCCAGCAGTGCCCGGACAGGGAGGATGGGCTACACCTTC.

This chain links TRBV27 with TRBJ1-3, with 12 bases fitting TRBD1. With 9 bases clipped from V and 4 bases from J, the junction kept 7 bases outside the gene matches. This CDR3 has 15 amino acids. CDR1 and CDR2 (germline): MNHEY, SMNVEV (reference sequence). Written as DNA, the CDR3 is TGTGCCAGTCAGCGGGACAGGGGGCCAGGAAACACCATATATTTT. It encodes CASQRDRGPGNTIYF.

This clone was observed a few times. The gene calls are TRBV29-1 and TRBJ2-1, with TRBD2 matching 9 bases. The CDR3 has 13 residues. Germline CDR1 is SQVTM and CDR2 is ANQGSEA. The V and J ends lost 5 bases and 4 bases, in that order; junction bases with no gene match: 3. CDR3 region: CSVLAGRYNEQFF. The CDR3 DNA reads TGCAGCGTTCTAGCGGGACGTTACAATGAGCAGTTCTTC.

The chain recombines TRBV6-5 with TRBJ2-6; D uncertain. Trimming cost V 8 bases and J 12 bases, with 17 bases left between them. CDR3 size: 13 residues. Germline V gene lookup returns CDR1 MNHEY and CDR2 SVGAGI. In DNA, the CDR3 is TGTGCCAGCCGGTACGACGGATCAGGCGTCCTGACTTTC. Translation: CASRYDGSGVLTF.

The V call is TRBV28, the J call TRBJ2-7; 7 bases agree with TRBD1. The CDR3 is 14 amino acids. Trimming took 6 bases from V and 7 from J; bases not matched to a gene: 12. CDR1 is MDHEN and CDR2 is SYDVKM in the germline V gene. The CDR3 sequence: CASSYPAQTGEQYF. CDR3 in DNA: TGTGCCAGCAGCTACCCGGCACAGACAGGGGAGCAGTACTTC.

For this clone: At one of its ends the junction is not consistent with the germline gene, which may arise from a read error. The rearrangement uses TRBV7-9 and TRBJ2-1, with D possibly matching TRBD2 (5 bases). CDR1 and CDR2 from the germline V gene are SEHNR and FQNEAQ (reference sequence). The CDR3 consists of 17 residues. CDR3 region: CSSSQTTPITLLNEQFF. The DNA for the CDR3 is TGTTCCAGCAGCCAGACTACACCGATCACCTTATTGAATGAGCAGTTCTTC.

The rearrangement joins TRBV4-2 to TRBJ2-7, with 9 bases matching TRBD1. V lost 3 bases and J lost 4; bases outside the gene matches: 10. The CDR3 totals 16 residues. Germline V gene lookup returns CDR1 LGHNA and CDR2 YNFKEQ. The CDR3, as DNA: TGTGCCAGCAGCCACGCCCCCCGGGACAGGGATTACGAGCAGTACTTC. This encodes CASSHAPRDRDYEQYF.

The V gene is TRBV19, the J gene TRBJ2-7; D may be TRBD2 (5 bases). Per germline, CDR1 LNHDA and CDR2 SQIVND (reference sequence). Trimming shortened V by 7 bases and J by 0 bases, and 13 bases separated the two germline ends. The CDR3 runs to 14 residues. The CDR3 DNA follows: TGTGCCAGTATCCCAGCGGAGGACTCCTACGAGCAGTACTTC. Amino acids: CASIPAEDSYEQYF.

On this clone itself: The junction departs from the called germline gene at one end, perhaps through a read error. The V and J genes are TRBV7-9 and TRBJ1-5, with D hard to call. This CDR3 is 16 amino acids long. Germline-derived CDR1 and CDR2 are SEHNR and FQNEAQ (reference sequence). CDR3 sequence: CSSSSRGRYSNQPQHF. The DNA for the CDR3 is TGTTCCAGCAGCTCCAGAGGGAGGTATAGCAATCAGCCCCAGCATTTT.

The chain uses TRBV7-6 and TRBJ2-7; TRBD2 matches at 7 bases. The trim removed 7 bases at V and 3 bases at J, leaving 12 bases unmatched. This CDR3 has 15 residues. Germline V CDR1 and CDR2: SGHVS, FNYEAQ. CDR3: CASTPRPSGNYEQYF. The CDR3 DNA follows: TGTGCCAGCACCCCCAGGCCTAGCGGAAACTACGAGCAGTACTTC.

The V call is TRBV7-2, the J call TRBJ1-2; TRBD1 might be the D (6 bases). The V gene's germline CDR1 is SGHTA and CDR2 FQGNSA. Trimming pared 6 bases from V and 4 bases from J, leaving 12 bases between. The CDR3 runs to 13 residues. CDR3: CASRQTGVYGYTF. For the CDR3, the DNA is TGTGCCAGCAGACAGACAGGTGTCTATGGCTACACCTTC.

The chain joins TRBV4-3 to TRBJ2-7; TRBD1 is a possible D gene (6 bases). The CDR3 length is 15 residues. Germline V gene sequence: CDR1 LGHNA, CDR2 YSLEER. V lost 0 bases, J lost 9 bases, and 18 bases lay in between. CDR3 nucleotides: TGCGCCAGCAGCCAAGAGCCAGGGGCCGCCTGGGGGCAGTACTTC. Encoded protein: CASSQEPGAAWGQYF.

The chain combines TRBV6-1 with TRBJ1-1; 7 bases align to TRBD1. This CDR3 is built from 13 residues. V shed 10 bases and J 2 bases; nucleotides not matched to a gene: 7. The germline CDR1 and CDR2 sequences are MNHNS and SASEGT. CDR3 in DNA: TGTGCCACCGGCCAGGGGGTAAACACTGAAGCTTTCTTT. It is translated as CATGQGVNTEAFF.

This clone was seen only once. The J gene is TRBJ2-5, the V gene TRBV5-4; 7 bases are a match to TRBD1. In germline, CDR1 is SGHNT, CDR2 YYREEE (reference sequence). Trimming took 3 bases from V and 5 from J; bases not matched to a gene: 7. The CDR3 covers 14 residues. As DNA, the CDR3 is TGTGCCAGCAGCTCCAAGACAGGGTCGGAGACCCAGTACTTC. Its translation is CASSSKTGSETQYF.

The CDR3 loop reads CASSWGTGGRTEAFF. The DNA for the CDR3 is TGTGCCAGCAGCTGGGGGACAGGGGGGAGAACTGAAGCTTTCTTT. The chain is built from TRBV5-6 and TRBJ1-1, with TRBD1 matching 11 bases. The CDR3 sequence is 15 residues long. The J segment lost 5 bases and the V segment lost 3 bases, leaving 6 bases of the junction unmatched. Germline V CDR1 and CDR2: SGHDT, YYEEEE.

This clone was found a few times. The chain is built from TRBV5-1 and TRBJ1-1; D gene unclear. The CDR3 is made up of 13 amino acids. Trimming took off 1 base at V and 0 bases at J, with 4 bases between the two ends. CDR1 and CDR2 (germline): SGHRS, YFSETQ. As DNA, the CDR3 is TGCGCCAGCAGCTTGTCGGTGAACACTGAAGCTTTCTTT. Residues: CASSLSVNTEAFF.

The V and J genes are TRBV5-5 and TRBJ2-7; a possible D gene is TRBD2 (6 bases). Looked up from germline, CDR1 is SGHKS and CDR2 is YYEKEE (reference sequence). V shed 4 bases and J shed 0 bases, with 11 bases lying between them. The CDR3 length is 14 residues. CDR3 sequence: CASSGRDVSYEQYF. DNA for the CDR3: TGTGCCAGCAGCGGGCGGGACGTCTCCTACGAGCAGTACTTC.

The chain links TRBV4-3 to TRBJ1-2; D may be TRBD1 (5 bases). This CDR3 has 13 amino acids. Germline V gene lookup returns CDR1 LGHNA and CDR2 YSLEER. V lost 0 bases and J lost 6, with 8 bases in between. The CDR3 is CASSQDRGDGYTF. Written as DNA, the CDR3 is TGCGCCAGCAGCCAAGATCGGGGGGATGGCTACACCTTC.

The chain combines TRBV5-1 with TRBJ2-1; 8 positions match TRBD2. Trimming removed 0 bases from V and 5 bases from J; junction bases left unmatched: 4. The CDR3 totals 15 residues. Looked up from germline, CDR1 is SGHRS and CDR2 is YFSETQ. CDR3 in amino acids: CASSLVPGGDNEQFF. The CDR3 nucleotides read TGCGCCAGCAGCTTGGTTCCGGGAGGGGACAATGAGCAGTTCTTC.

The rearrangement links TRBV28 to TRBJ2-7, with a possible D match to TRBD2 (6 bases). CDR1 and CDR2 from the germline V gene are MDHEN and SYDVKM. The germline V and J ends were trimmed by 6 bases and 0 bases, with 21 bases remaining between them. This CDR3 has 17 residues. CDR3 sequence reads: CASSPGLVRGTSYEQYF. The CDR3 DNA sequence: TGTGCCAGCAGCCCAGGTTTAGTCCGGGGGACCTCCTACGAGCAGTACTTC.

The V and J genes are TRBV9 and TRBJ2-1; 11 bases map to TRBD2. After removal of 3 bases from V and 4 bases from J, the junction contained 6 bases not matched to a gene. The CDR3 is 16 amino acids. Germline lookup yields CDR1 SGDLS and CDR2 YYNGEE. CDR3: CASSATGLAEYNEQFF. CDR3 coding DNA: TGTGCCAGCAGCGCTACGGGACTAGCGGAGTACAATGAGCAGTTCTTC.

V is TRBV27 and J is TRBJ2-3, with TRBD2 matching over 9 bases. The CDR3 is 13 amino acids. Per germline, CDR1 MNHEY and CDR2 SMNVEV (reference sequence). The J segment lost 7 bases and the V segment lost 3 bases, leaving 2 bases of the junction unmatched. Written as DNA, the CDR3 is TGTGCCAGCAGTTTGGGACTAGCCTATACGCAGTATTTT. It is translated as CASSLGLAYTQYF.

The gene calls are TRBV9 and TRBJ2-7, with unresolved D. Germline values: CDR1 SGDLS, CDR2 YYNGEE. Trimming removed 0 bases at V and 3 bases at J, with 7 bases between. The CDR3 is 13 residues long. The CDR3 DNA reads as TGTGCCAGCAGCGTAGCTGAGCACTACGAGCAGTACTTC. It yields the protein CASSVAEHYEQYF.

The CDR3 DNA reads as TGTGCCAGCAGTTTAAGGACAAGCAGAAACACTGAAGCTTTCTTT. Amino acid sequence: CASSLRTSRNTEAFF. This rearrangement joins TRBV28 to TRBJ1-1; a weak D match, TRBD1 (5 bases). Germline V gene data show CDR1 as MDHEN and CDR2 as SYDVKM. V was pared by 2 bases and J by 2 bases, with 12 bases between. This CDR3 is 15 amino acids long.

The chain recombines TRBV4-1 with TRBJ1-5; D is ambiguous. This CDR3 region has 13 residues. Trimming took 4 bases from V and 5 from J, leaving 9 bases between them. Germline loops: CDR1 MGHRA, CDR2 YSYEKL. CDR3 bases: TGCGCCAGCAGCCGGGAGGTGGATCAGCCCCAGCATTTT. Encoded protein: CASSREVDQPQHF.

This clone was seen a few times. The chain combines TRBV25-1 with TRBJ1-2, with D possibly being TRBD1 (5 bases). V shed 3 bases and J shed 4 bases, with 15 bases lying between them. The CDR3 is 15 residues long. Germline lookup yields CDR1 MGHDK and CDR2 SYGVNS. The DNA for the CDR3 is TGTGCCAGCAGTGAGAGTCCTCCGGGGGTCTATGGCTACACCTTC. Residues: CASSESPPGVYGYTF.

This chain links TRBV9 with TRBJ2-1; tentatively, D is TRBD1 (8 bases). V was shortened by 0 bases and J by 7 bases, with 17 bases between the two germline ends. Germline V gene data show CDR1 as SGDLS and CDR2 as YYNGEE. CDR3 length equals 16 residues. This chain's CDR3 is CASSVEDRVSGNEQFF. The DNA of the CDR3 is TGTGCCAGCAGCGTAGAGGACAGGGTTAGCGGGAATGAGCAGTTCTTC.

The rearrangement joins TRBV7-9 to TRBJ2-5; possibly TRBD2 for D (6 bases). Trimming took 6 bases from V and 4 from J, leaving 27 bases between them. Per the germline V gene, CDR1 is SEHNR and CDR2 is FQNEAQ (reference sequence). The CDR3 consists of 18 residues. The CDR3 is CASRTRAGTPKSGETQYF. CDR3 DNA sequence: TGTGCCAGCAGGACCCGAGCAGGGACTCCAAAAAGTGGAGAGACCCAGTACTTC. Looking up the rest from reference TRBV7-9 and TRBJ2-5 gives the full variable domain: DTGVSQNPRHKITKRGQNVTFRCDPISEHNRLYWYRQTLGQGPEFLTYFQNEAQLEKSRLLSDRFSAERPKGSFSTLEIQRTEQGDSAMYLCASRTRAGTPKSGETQYFGPGTRLLVL.